The 6 T cell receptor beta chains listed next were all sequenced from one sample in a study of blood T cell repertoires in COVID-19. Here immunoSEQ multiplex PCR was the method, and the copy in TCRdb shows in-frame clones only, minus some. This table has some 74,000 clones, 65% to 90% appearing once. Sequenced sample: peripheral blood. The source is a man at least 80 years old with acute or convalescent COVID-19.

The chain uses TRBV2 and TRBJ1-5; tentative D call: TRBD1 (6 bases). The germline V and J ends were trimmed by 4 bases and 0 bases, with 10 bases remaining between them. The CDR3 length is 15 residues. Germline CDR1 and CDR2: SNHLY and FYNNEI. The CDR3, as DNA: TGTGCCAGCAGTGGGACAGTTTTTAGCAATCAGCCCCAGCATTTT. It codes for CASSGTVFSNQPQHF.

This chain links TRBV24-1 with TRBJ1-1; no clear D gene. V was shortened by 5 bases and J by 8 bases, with 11 bases between the two germline ends. CDR1 is KGHDR, CDR2 SFDVKD, per germline. This CDR3 region has 12 residues. The CDR3 nucleotides read TGTGCCACCAGTGCGGAAGGAGAAGAAGCTTTCTTT. Its protein is CATSAEGEEAFF.

This CDR3 is CASSQGGGSSYNSPLHF. Written as DNA, the CDR3 is TGTGCCAGCAGCCAAGGGGGAGGCAGCTCCTATAATTCACCCCTCCACTTT. This chain joins TRBV3-1 (or the pseudogene TRBV3-2) and TRBJ1-6, with no clear D. This CDR3 contains 17 residues. The V end lost 1 base, the J end lost 0 bases, and 10 bases lay between the germline ends. Looked up from germline, CDR1 is LGHDT and CDR2 is YNNKEL (reference sequence).

This rearrangement joins TRBV7-2 to TRBJ1-1; TRBD1 might be the D (5 bases). V lost 3 bases and J 0 bases, leaving 8 bases between the germline ends. CDR3 length equals 14 residues. CDR1 and CDR2 from the germline V gene are SGHTA and FQGNSA. CDR3 amino acids: CASSFDRMNTEAFF. In DNA, the CDR3 is TGTGCCAGCAGCTTTGACAGAATGAACACTGAAGCTTTCTTT.

This chain links TRBV5-1 with TRBJ2-1; 10 nucleotides agree with TRBD2. CDR3 length equals 17 residues. J lost 4 bases, V lost 5 bases, and 12 bases had no gene match. From germline, CDR1 is SGHRS and CDR2 YFSETQ. In nucleotides, the CDR3 is TGCGCCAGCAGGCAGCTCTCCGGGACTAGCGATTACAATGAGCAGTTCTTC. It encodes CASRQLSGTSDYNEQFF.

V usage is TRBV7-7 and J usage is TRBJ2-1; a possible D gene is TRBD1 (5 bases). The CDR3 is made up of 13 amino acids. Trimming took 1 base from V and 6 from J, leaving 7 bases between them. Per the germline V gene, CDR1 is SSHAT and CDR2 is FNYEAQ (reference sequence). As DNA, the CDR3 is TGTGCCAGCAGCTTAGGACAGCTCAATGAGCAGTTCTTC. This encodes CASSLGQLNEQFF.